This T cell receptor (beta chain) derives from a study of cytomegalovirus exposure and HLA in healthy donors. Comment on this clone: The antigen is undetermined. Other DNA sequences in the same sample also yield this CDR3.

Use of 60 Vbeta and 13 Jbeta primers characterized the PCR. The data were produced by immunoSEQ multiplex PCR, yet TCRdb's version contains in-frame clones alone and is incomplete. Here the sample spans approximately 90,000 clones, more than 70% being singletons. Study observations and caveats: A later analysis reportedly found that, within productive TCRs, an Asian-associated ancestry cluster had fewer N-insertions than the mean observed across the approximately 660 donors. Presence/absence analyses took donor sequencing depth as roughly uniform. Analyzed later, association rates of TCRs varied across HLA loci, with DRB1 most and HLA-C fewest. Reportedly, cytomegalovirus status was diagnosed with high sensitivity and specificity.

Per germline, CDR1 SGHRS and CDR2 YFSETQ. V gave up 0 bases and J gave up 2 bases, with 5 bases separating them. The CDR3 length is 13 residues. The TCR originated in a man between 40 and 49 years old in good health and CMV-seronegative. V usage is TRBV5-1 and J usage is TRBJ2-5; D not certain. Sequencing used PBMCs. The CDR3 DNA sequence: TGCGCCAGCAGCTTGGGAGCTCAAGAGACCCAGTACTTC. This sequence encodes CASSLGAQETQYF.